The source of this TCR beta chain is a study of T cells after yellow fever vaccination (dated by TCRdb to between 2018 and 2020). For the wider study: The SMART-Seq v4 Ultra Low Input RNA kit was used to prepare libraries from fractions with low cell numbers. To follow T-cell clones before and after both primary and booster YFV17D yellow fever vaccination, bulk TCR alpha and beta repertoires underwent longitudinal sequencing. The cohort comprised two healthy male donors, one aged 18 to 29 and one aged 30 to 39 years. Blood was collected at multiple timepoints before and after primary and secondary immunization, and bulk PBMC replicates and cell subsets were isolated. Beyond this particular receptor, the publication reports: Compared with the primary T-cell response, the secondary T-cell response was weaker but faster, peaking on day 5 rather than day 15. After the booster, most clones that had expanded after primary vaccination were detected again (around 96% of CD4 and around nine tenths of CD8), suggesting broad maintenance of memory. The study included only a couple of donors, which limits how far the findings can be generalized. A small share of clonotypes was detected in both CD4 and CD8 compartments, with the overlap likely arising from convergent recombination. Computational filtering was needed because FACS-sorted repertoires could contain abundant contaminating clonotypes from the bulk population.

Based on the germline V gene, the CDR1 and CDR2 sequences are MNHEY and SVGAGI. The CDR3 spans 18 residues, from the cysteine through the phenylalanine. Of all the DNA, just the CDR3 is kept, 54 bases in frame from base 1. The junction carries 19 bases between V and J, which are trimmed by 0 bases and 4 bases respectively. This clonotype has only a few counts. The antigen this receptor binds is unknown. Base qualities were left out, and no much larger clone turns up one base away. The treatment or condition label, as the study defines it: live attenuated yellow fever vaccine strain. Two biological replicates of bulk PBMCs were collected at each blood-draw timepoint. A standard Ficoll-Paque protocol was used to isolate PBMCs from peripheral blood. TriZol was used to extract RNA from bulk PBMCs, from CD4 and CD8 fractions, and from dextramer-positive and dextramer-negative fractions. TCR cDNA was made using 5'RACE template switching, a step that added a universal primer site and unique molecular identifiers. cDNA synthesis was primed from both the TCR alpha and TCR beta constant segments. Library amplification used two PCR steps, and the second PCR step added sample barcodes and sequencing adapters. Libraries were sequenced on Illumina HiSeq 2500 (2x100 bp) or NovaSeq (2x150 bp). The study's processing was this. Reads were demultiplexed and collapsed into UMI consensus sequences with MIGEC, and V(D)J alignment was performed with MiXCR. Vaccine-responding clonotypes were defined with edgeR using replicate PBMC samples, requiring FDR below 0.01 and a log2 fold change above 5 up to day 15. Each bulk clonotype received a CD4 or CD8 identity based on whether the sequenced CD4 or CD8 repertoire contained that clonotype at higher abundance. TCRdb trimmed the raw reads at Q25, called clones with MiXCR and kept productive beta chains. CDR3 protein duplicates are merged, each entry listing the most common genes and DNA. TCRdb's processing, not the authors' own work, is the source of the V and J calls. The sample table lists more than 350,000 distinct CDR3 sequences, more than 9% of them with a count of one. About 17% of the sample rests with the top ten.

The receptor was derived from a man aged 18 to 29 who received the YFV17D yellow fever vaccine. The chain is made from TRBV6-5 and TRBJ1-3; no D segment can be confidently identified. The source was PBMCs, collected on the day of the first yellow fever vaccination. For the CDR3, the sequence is CASSYSRTRTLAGNTIYF. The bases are TGTGCCAGCAGTTACTCAAGGACGAGGACCCTCGCGGGAAACACCATATATTTT.